The 29 T cell receptor beta chains below all came from one sample that was sequenced in a study of T cells in Graves' hyperthyroidism and ophthalmopathy. RNA transcripts were the template for amplifying TCR beta CDR3 regions. Initially, a first-round RT-PCR of the TCR CDR3 employed the HTBI primer set. MiXCR, run by TCRdb on the multiplex PCR reads, gives a single entry per CDR3 protein. The sample has fewer than 400,000 distinct CDR3 sequences; 16% are singletons. Material: blood. The source of these receptors is a man aged 25-45 years with Graves' hyperthyroidism.

This clonotype was recorded at least ten times. J is TRBJ2-3 and V is TRBV12-5; TRBD2 agrees at 7 bases. Germline assignment: CDR1 LGHNT and CDR2 FRNRAP. The V segment lost 4 bases and the J segment 7 bases; nucleotides outside the gene matches: 5. The CDR3 runs to 13 residues. CDR3 nucleotide sequence: TGTGCTAGTGGTTCTAGCGGTCTCAATACGCAGTATTTT. Translating gives CASGSSGLNTQYF.

This clonotype was counted at least ten times. The chain has TRBV12-3 or TRBV12-4 and TRBJ1-1; D gene ambiguous. The CDR3 covers 13 residues. V dropped 1 base and J dropped 0 bases, with 3 bases sitting between them. CDR3 DNA: TGTGCCAGCAGTTTAGGGATGAACACTGAAGCTTTCTTT. It translates to CASSLGMNTEAFF.

The V call is TRBV6-1, the J call TRBJ2-1, with 12 bases matching TRBD2. CDR1 is MNHNS, CDR2 SASEGT, per germline. The CDR3 totals 15 residues. With 7 bases clipped from V and 5 bases from J, the junction kept 6 bases outside the gene matches. CDR3 coding DNA: TGTGCCAGCACCATGGGACTAGCGGGCGACAATGAGCAGTTCTTC. This encodes CASTMGLAGDNEQFF.

This clonotype was picked up many times. The genes are TRBV20-1 and TRBJ2-1, with 9 bases identical to TRBD2. V lost 0 bases to trimming and J lost 6 bases; unmatched junction nucleotides: 3. This CDR3 has 14 residues. In germline, CDR1 is DFQATT, CDR2 SNEGSKA (reference sequence). The CDR3: CSARDYSGSNEQFF. DNA of the CDR3: TGCAGTGCTAGAGATTATAGCGGGAGCAATGAGCAGTTCTTC.

Many counts were recorded for this clonotype. V is TRBV10-3 and J is TRBJ2-3; D could derive from TRBD1 or TRBD2 (6 bases each). V was trimmed by 5 bases and J by 2 bases, leaving 17 bases between them. The CDR3 sequence is 16 residues long. The germline CDR1 and CDR2 sequences are ENHRY and SYGVKD. CDR3 coding DNA: TGTGCCATCAGTAGAGGCGGAGGGGGAGACACAGATACGCAGTATTTT. It specifies CAISRGGGGDTDTQYF.

For this clonotype: A much larger clonotype is one base distant, so this may be a read error. The rearrangement links TRBV18 to TRBJ2-3; no definite D call. Germline CDR1 and CDR2: KGHSH and LQKENI. V was pared by 7 bases and J by 0 bases, with 5 bases between. The CDR3 contains 12 residues. CDR3 nucleotide sequence: TGTGCCAGCTGCCCGAGCACAGATACGCAGTATTTT. Translation: CASCPSTDTQYF. Filled out from reference TRBV18 and TRBJ2-3, the complete variable domain reads NAGVMQNPRHLVRRRGQEARLRCSPMKGHSHVYWYRQLPEEGLKFMVYLQKENIIDESGMPKERFSAEFPKEGPSILRIQQVVRGDSAAYFCASCPSTDTQYFGPGTRLTVL.

This clonotype was counted ten times or more. The chain combines TRBV7-9 with TRBJ2-2, with TRBD1 matching 8 bases. Germline-derived CDR1 and CDR2 are SEHNR and FQNEAQ (reference sequence). The CDR3 extends over 16 amino acids. Unmatched junction bases numbered 9, after V lost 5 bases and J lost 4 bases. The CDR3 DNA reads TGTGCCAGCAGCCCAACGACAGGGGCGGGCACCGGGGAGCTGTTTTTT. Amino acid sequence: CASSPTTGAGTGELFF.

This chain connects TRBV4-3 to TRBJ2-6, with D possibly being TRBD1 or TRBD2 (5 bases each). Trimming took 0 bases from V and 2 from J, leaving 11 bases between them. Germline assignment: CDR1 LGHNA and CDR2 YSLEER. This CDR3 contains 17 residues. The CDR3 region is CASSQDPSRAGANVLTF. The CDR3 DNA reads as TGCGCCAGCAGCCAAGACCCTAGCAGGGCTGGGGCCAACGTCCTGACTTTC.

This clonotype was counted at least ten times. V gene TRBV11-3 combines with J gene TRBJ1-3; D perhaps matches TRBD1 (6 bases). Germline V gives CDR1 SGHNT, CDR2 YENEEA. V lost 5 bases to trimming and J lost 4 bases, with 12 bases between them. The CDR3 runs to 14 residues. For the CDR3, the DNA is TGTGCCAGCAGCCTCCAGGGGTACGGAAACACCATATATTTT. Amino acid sequence: CASSLQGYGNTIYF.

The table lists this clonotype with a few counts. This chain joins TRBV12-5 and TRBJ2-3, with D possibly being TRBD1 or TRBD2 (6 bases each). V lost 3 bases and J 2 bases, leaving 12 bases between the germline ends. Germline V gene data show CDR1 as LGHNT and CDR2 as FRNRAP. There are 15 residues in the CDR3. The CDR3, as DNA: TGTGCTAGTGGTTTCAGGAGGGGGTCCACAGATACGCAGTATTTT. Translation: CASGFRRGSTDTQYF. The whole variable domain, remainder taken from reference TRBV12-5 and TRBJ2-3, is DARVTQTPRHKVTEMGQEVTMRCQPILGHNTVFWYRQTMMQGLELLAYFRNRAPLDDSGMPKDRFSAEMPDATLATLKIQPSEPRDSAVYFCASGFRRGSTDTQYFGPGTRLTVL.

This clonotype was detected ten times or more. The V and J genes are TRBV27 and TRBJ1-1; 12 bases match TRBD1. Germline-derived CDR1 and CDR2 are MNHEY and SMNVEV (reference sequence). The V gene end was trimmed by 5 bases and the J gene end by 11 bases; junction bases not matched to a gene: 6. The CDR3 runs to 13 residues. CDR3 amino acids: CASSSRDRGRAFF. In DNA, the CDR3 is TGTGCCAGCAGTAGCCGGGACAGGGGGCGGGCTTTCTTT.

This clonotype has ten or more counts. The chain recombines TRBV27 with TRBJ2-1; tentative D call: TRBD1 (5 bases). CDR3 size: 12 residues. Deletions cut 7 bases from V and 4 bases from J, with 8 bases between. The V gene's germline CDR1 is MNHEY and CDR2 SMNVEV (reference sequence). Written as DNA, the CDR3 is TGTGCCAGCACCACAGGATACAATGAGCAGTTCTTC. It translates to CASTTGYNEQFF.

In its sample, this clonotype was seen many times. This chain joins TRBV5-1 and TRBJ2-3; D not resolved. The CDR3 runs to 15 residues. The ends were cut back, 0 bases at V and 0 bases at J, with 8 bases in the middle. CDR1 is SGHRS and CDR2 is YFSETQ in the germline V gene. The CDR3 sequence: CASSLGAVSTDTQYF. The CDR3 coding sequence is TGCGCCAGCAGCTTGGGGGCGGTTAGCACAGATACGCAGTATTTT.

This clonotype appeared many times. The CDR3 here is CASSLEDRAQFF. The DNA for the CDR3 is TGCGCCAGCAGCTTAGAGGACAGAGCGCAGTTCTTC. The chain links TRBV5-1 to TRBJ2-1; a possible D gene is TRBD1 (6 bases). The CDR3 is made up of 12 amino acids. The V end was cut by 2 bases, the J end by 12 bases, with 12 bases between. The germline CDR1 and CDR2 sequences are SGHRS and YFSETQ.

This clonotype was picked up one time. One base away lies a much larger clone, so this may be a sequencing read error. The rearrangement joins TRBV5-5 to TRBJ2-5; the D is unclear. Germline V gene lookup returns CDR1 SGHKS and CDR2 YYEKEE (reference sequence). The CDR3 runs 13 residues. This CDR3 reads CASSLVGEETLYF. The CDR3 bases are TGTGCCAGCAGCTTGGTGGGTGAGGAGACCCTGTACTTC.

The chain uses TRBV9 and TRBJ2-5; 10 bases agree with TRBD2. With 1 base clipped from V and 1 base from J, the junction kept 1 base outside the gene matches. The CDR3 is made up of 15 amino acids. Looked up from germline, CDR1 is SGDLS and CDR2 is YYNGEE. The DNA for the CDR3 is TGTGCCAGCAGCGTACTAGCGGGAGTCCAAGAGACCCAGTACTTC. Translation: CASSVLAGVQETQYF.

The chain is built from TRBV24-1 and TRBJ1-3; tentative D call: TRBD1 (5 bases). The CDR3 is 15 residues long. Between the trimmed V and J ends, which lost 6 bases and 3 bases, there was a span of 14 bases. CDR1 and CDR2 (germline): KGHDR, SFDVKD. CDR3 in DNA: TGTGCCACCAGTTCGGGCAGGGCGAGTGGAAACACCATATATTTT. It codes for CATSSGRASGNTIYF.

This clonotype was seen repeatedly, ten times or more. The genes are TRBV11-2 and TRBJ2-1; the D gene is possibly TRBD2 (6 bases). This CDR3 comprises 18 residues. Trimming cost V 2 bases and J 0 bases, with 17 bases left between them. Germline assignment: CDR1 SGHAT and CDR2 FQNNGV. CDR3 bases: TGTGCCAGCAGCTTAAGAGGGGCGGGAATTAGCTCCTACAATGAGCAGTTCTTC. Translated, it gives CASSLRGAGISSYNEQFF.

This clonotype occurred a few times. This sequence joins TRBV19 and TRBJ2-7; no clear D gene. V lost 3 bases and J lost 2, with 14 bases in between. Germline V gene data show CDR1 as LNHDA and CDR2 as SQIVND (reference sequence). The length of the CDR3 is 15 residues. CDR3 DNA: TGTGCCAGTAGTATCTCTTTATCGGCGCCCTACGAGCAGTACTTC. It encodes CASSISLSAPYEQYF. The full variable domain, in which reference TRBV19 and TRBJ2-7 provide the parts outside the CDR3, is DGGITQSPKYLFRKEGQNVTLSCEQNLNHDAMYWYRQDPGQGLRLIYYSQIVNDFQKGDIAEGYSVSREKKESFPLTVTSAQKNPTAFYLCASSISLSAPYEQYFGPGTRLTVT.

This clonotype was observed many times. This sequence joins TRBV20-1 and TRBJ2-3; 9 bases match TRBD2. CDR3 length: 16 residues. V lost 6 bases and J lost 2; bases outside the gene matches: 12. Looked up from germline, CDR1 is DFQATT and CDR2 is SNEGSKA (reference sequence). The CDR3 sequence is CSASGIAGAPTDTQYF. The CDR3 nucleotides read TGCAGTGCGAGTGGGATAGCGGGAGCACCCACAGATACGCAGTATTTT.

This clonotype was counted at least ten times. The V call is TRBV6-5, the J call TRBJ1-1, with D maybe TRBD1 (6 bases). Deletions cut 2 bases from V and 6 bases from J, with 10 bases between. Looked up from germline, CDR1 is MNHEY and CDR2 is SVGAGI. This CDR3 has 13 residues. DNA for the CDR3: TGTGCCAGCAGTTACAAGGGGGACGCTGAAGCTTTCTTT. Translating gives CASSYKGDAEAFF.

This clonotype showed up many times. The genes are TRBV11-2 and TRBJ1-1; D perhaps matches TRBD1 (5 bases). The CDR3 is 14 amino acids. V lost 5 bases to trimming and J lost 3 bases, with 13 bases between them. The germline V gene encodes CDR1 SGHAT and CDR2 FQNNGV. CDR3 loop: CASSLLWGDTEAFF. The CDR3 DNA is TGTGCCAGCAGCCTCTTGTGGGGGGACACTGAAGCTTTCTTT. Complete variable domain (other parts from reference TRBV11-2 and TRBJ1-1): EAGVAQSPRYKIIEKRQSVAFWCNPISGHATLYWYQQILGQGPKLLIQFQNNGVVDDSQLPKDRFSAERLKGVDSTLKIQPAKLEDSAVYLCASSLLWGDTEAFFGQGTRLTVV.

The chain joins TRBV4-1 to TRBJ1-2; D is uncertain. This CDR3 has 16 amino acids. Trimming pared 4 bases from V and 0 bases from J, leaving 15 bases between. Germline V gene sequence: CDR1 MGHRA, CDR2 YSYEKL. The CDR3 protein is CASSLSMVGANYGYTF. The CDR3 DNA is TGCGCCAGCAGCCTAAGTATGGTGGGAGCTAACTATGGCTACACCTTC.

This sequence joins TRBV29-1 and TRBJ2-3, with 8 bases fitting TRBD2. V shed 5 bases and J 0 bases; nucleotides not matched to a gene: 10. Germline V lookup: CDR1 SQVTM, CDR2 ANQGSEA. There are 16 residues in the CDR3. CDR3 in amino acids: CSVLPSGSSSTDTQYF. For the CDR3, the DNA is TGCAGCGTTCTCCCTAGCGGGTCTTCTAGCACAGATACGCAGTATTTT.

This clonotype has a handful of counts. The rearrangement uses TRBV7-9 and TRBJ2-7, with 9 bases aligning to TRBD1. The CDR3 has 16 residues. Germline assignment: CDR1 SEHNR and CDR2 FQNEAQ (reference sequence). With V trimmed by 5 bases and J by 2 bases, 10 bases remained unmatched. The CDR3, as DNA: TGTGCCAGCAGCCTTGGACAGGGGAGGCTTGCCTACGAGCAGTACTTC. Its protein is CASSLGQGRLAYEQYF.

This clonotype was observed many times. The chain uses TRBV10-3 and TRBJ1-2, with TRBD1 identical over 8 bases. The CDR3 is 14 residues long. The germline V gene encodes CDR1 ENHRY and CDR2 SYGVKD. J lost 4 bases, V lost 2 bases, and 3 bases had no gene match. The CDR3 region is CAISEGQGGYGYTF. In DNA, the CDR3 is TGTGCCATCAGTGAGGGACAGGGCGGCTATGGCTACACCTTC.

This clonotype has just a few counts. V is TRBV4-1 and J is TRBJ2-4; perhaps TRBD1 as D (5 bases). This CDR3 spans 16 amino acids. V dropped 3 bases and J dropped 7 bases, with 19 bases sitting between them. CDR1 and CDR2 (germline): MGHRA, YSYEKL. The CDR3 DNA follows: TGCGCCAGCAGCCAGGGGCCAGGTCTAGAGGAGAACATTCAGTACTTC. This sequence encodes CASSQGPGLEENIQYF.

The chain combines TRBV19 with TRBJ2-2; possibly TRBD1 for D (5 bases). This CDR3 is 14 amino acids long. The germline V gene encodes CDR1 LNHDA and CDR2 SQIVND (reference sequence). The ends were cut back, 8 bases at V and 1 base at J, with 11 bases in the middle. CDR3 protein: CASYRSQNTGELFF. The CDR3 DNA sequence: TGTGCCAGTTACAGGTCCCAGAACACCGGGGAGCTGTTTTTT.

The chain joins TRBV25-1 to TRBJ2-7; perhaps TRBD1 as D (5 bases). This CDR3 spans 13 amino acids. Trimming left V 7 bases short and J 3 bases short, with 13 bases between. From germline, CDR1 is MGHDK and CDR2 SYGVNS. DNA of the CDR3: TGTGCCAGCAAGAGCACAGGCGACTACGAGCAGTACTTC. Protein: CASKSTGDYEQYF.